This T cell receptor beta chain was captured in a study of T-cell memory formation after mild COVID-19. Study observations and caveats: Confirmation was lacking for SARS-CoV-2 specificity of second-wave clones that peaked on day 37. Contracting CD8+ clones were enriched in EMRA, CD4+ mainly in CM and EM.

This clonotype has just a few counts. No antigen is known for it. The junction had 6 bases not matched to a gene; V was cut back by 5 bases and J by 2 bases. This CDR3 is 14 amino acids long. Germline lookup yields CDR1 SGHRS and CDR2 YFSETQ. TCRdb used MiXCR to reprocess the 5' RACE reads, holding one entry per CDR3 protein. The table shows approximately 290,000 distinct CDR3 sequences, with roughly a fifth occurring only once. The sample consisted of PBMCs or a T cell subset sorted from them (not recorded which). This receptor was taken from a man aged 18 to 35 who had mild COVID-19 (a few samples of this study predate the infection). Cell type and time point are not known. The V and J genes are TRBV5-1 and TRBJ1-2; 7 bases agree with TRBD1. This CDR3 reads CASRRPGQNYGYTF. For the CDR3, the DNA is TGCGCCAGCAGACGACCGGGACAGAACTATGGCTACACCTTC.